The 29 T cell receptor beta chains reported below all come from one sample, sequenced in a study of cytomegalovirus exposure and HLA in healthy donors. The study ran its PCR with 60 Vbeta and 13 Jbeta primers. TCRdb keeps only in-frame clones here, not all; method: immunoSEQ multiplex PCR. The sample contains about 75,000 clones, roughly 82% of which appear only once. Sequencing used PBMCs. The origin of the receptors is a man in his 70s in good health and CMV-seropositive.

This chain connects TRBV19 to TRBJ1-5; TRBD1 is a possible D gene (5 bases). The CDR3 loop spans 12 amino acids. CDR1 and CDR2 from the germline V gene are LNHDA and SQIVND (reference sequence). The germline V and J ends were trimmed by 7 bases and 7 bases, with 11 bases remaining between them. The DNA of the CDR3 is TGTGCCAGTAACCAGGGTATCCAGCCCCAGCATTTT. The encoded protein is CASNQGIQPQHF.

The chain is built from TRBV5-4 and TRBJ2-3, with TRBD1 matching over 9 bases. After removal of 9 bases from V and 1 base from J, the junction contained 3 bases not matched to a gene. Germline-derived CDR1 and CDR2 are SGHNT and YYREEE (reference sequence). The CDR3 loop spans 13 amino acids. The CDR3, as DNA: TGTGCCATCTGGACAGGGGGCACAGATACGCAGTATTTT. It encodes CAIWTGGTDTQYF.

The CDR3 reads CASSPRAAGGIPEEQFF. CDR3 coding DNA: TGTGCCAGCAGCCCGAGAGCAGCGGGGGGGATCCCCGAGGAGCAGTTCTTC. V and J are TRBV9 and TRBJ2-1; the match to TRBD2 covers 10 bases. CDR1 and CDR2 from the germline V gene are SGDLS and YYNGEE. The V gene end was trimmed by 4 bases and the J gene end by 10 bases; junction bases not matched to a gene: 17. The CDR3 sequence is 17 residues long.

This chain connects TRBV10-3 to TRBJ1-5, with D hard to call. V lost 0 bases, J lost 5 bases, and 5 bases lay in between. The length of the CDR3 is 13 residues. Germline assignment: CDR1 ENHRY and CDR2 SYGVKD. CDR3 sequence: CAISESEDQPQHF. The CDR3 DNA reads as TGTGCCATCAGTGAGTCGGAGGATCAGCCCCAGCATTTT.

The rearrangement joins TRBV4-1 to TRBJ2-7; D is possibly TRBD2 (7 bases). This CDR3 spans 17 amino acids. V was pared by 2 bases and J by 7 bases, with 24 bases between. CDR1 MGHRA and CDR2 YSYEKL come from the germline V gene. The CDR3 here is CASSQTPRGGAEGEQYF. In DNA form, the CDR3 reads TGCGCCAGCAGCCAAACGCCCAGGGGAGGGGCGGAGGGTGAGCAGTACTTC.

The chain recombines TRBV5-1 with TRBJ2-7; 7 bases are shared with TRBD1. The CDR3 length is 14 residues. Trimming took 4 bases from V and 0 from J; bases not matched to a gene: 4. Germline CDR1 is SGHRS and CDR2 is YFSETQ. Here the CDR3 DNA reads TGCGCCAGCAGCACGGGACAGATCTCCTACGAGCAGTACTTC. Translated, it gives CASSTGQISYEQYF.

In this sample, this clone turned up a few times. This is likely a read error, given that the CDR3 carries no conserved phenylalanine or tryptophan at its end. The genes are TRBV4-3 and TRBJ1-2, with 10 positions matching TRBD1. The CDR3 consists of 16 residues. The germline V gene has CDR1 LGHNA and CDR2 YSLEER. The CDR3 nucleotides are TGCGCTAGCAGCCAATTCACCGGGACAGGGGCTGATGGCTACACCGTC. It is translated as CASSQFTGTGADGYTV.

This chain uses TRBV11-3 with TRBJ2-1; 8 positions match TRBD2. Germline V gene data show CDR1 as SGHNT and CDR2 as YENEEA. The CDR3 extends over 15 amino acids. Trimming at V came to 1 base and at J to 7 bases, leaving 6 bases not matched to a gene. The CDR3 nucleotides read TGTGCCAGCAGCTTAGTAGCGGGGCCCGAAAATGAGCAGTTCTTC. It codes for CASSLVAGPENEQFF.

This rearrangement joins TRBV29-1 to TRBJ2-5; D is uncertain. CDR3 length: 12 residues. Germline V gives CDR1 SQVTM, CDR2 ANQGSEA. Trimming shortened V by 1 base and J by 3 bases, and 6 bases separated the two germline ends. The chain's CDR3 is CSVEGRKETQYF. The CDR3 coding sequence is TGCAGCGTTGAAGGGCGGAAAGAGACCCAGTACTTC.

V usage is TRBV10-1 and J usage is TRBJ2-5, with 8 bases lining up with TRBD2. The CDR3 is made up of 15 amino acids. Looked up from germline, CDR1 is WNHNN and CDR2 is SYGVQD (reference sequence). V lost 3 bases to trimming and J lost 1 base; unmatched junction nucleotides: 4. The CDR3 DNA sequence: TGCGCCAGCAGTGATGGGACTAGGGGCCAAGAGACCCAGTACTTC. This encodes CASSDGTRGQETQYF.

In nucleotides, the CDR3 is TGTGCCAGCAGTCCCCCGGGACTAGCCACCTCCTACAATGAGCAGTTCTTC. Encoded protein: CASSPPGLATSYNEQFF. The chain uses TRBV28 and TRBJ2-1, with 9 bases matching TRBD2. The CDR3 consists of 17 residues. The junction had 8 bases not matched to a gene; V was cut back by 5 bases and J by 0 bases. Looked up from germline, CDR1 is MDHEN and CDR2 is SYDVKM.

The chain recombines TRBV9 with TRBJ2-1; D call uncertain. V lost 0 bases, J lost 4 bases, and 8 bases lay in between. The CDR3 is 14 residues long. Germline V lookup: CDR1 SGDLS, CDR2 YYNGEE. CDR3 sequence reads: CASSVAADYNEQFF. CDR3 sequence (DNA): TGTGCCAGCAGCGTAGCGGCGGATTACAATGAGCAGTTCTTC.

Written as DNA, the CDR3 is TGTGCCAGCAGTGAACTCGGGGGGCCGAACACTGAAGCTTTCTTT. Translated: CASSELGGPNTEAFF. The chain carries TRBV6-1 and TRBJ1-1; possible D gene TRBD1, 6 bases. Trimming removed 2 bases at V and 1 base at J, with 11 bases between. There are 15 residues in the CDR3. The germline V gene encodes CDR1 MNHNS and CDR2 SASEGT.

The V gene is TRBV25-1, the J gene TRBJ2-7, with a possible D match to TRBD2 (6 bases). The germline CDR1 and CDR2 sequences are MGHDK and SYGVNS. Trimming stripped 3 bases from V and 2 bases from J, with 20 bases between. The CDR3 covers 17 residues. CDR3 region: CASSDGGSYSLTYEQYF. The DNA of the CDR3 is TGTGCCAGCAGTGACGGGGGTAGCTATTCCCTAACCTACGAGCAGTACTTC.

The chain combines TRBV10-1 with TRBJ2-7; TRBD1 matches 9 bases. The CDR3 is made up of 15 amino acids. J was trimmed by 0 bases and V by 3 bases; bases with no gene match: 3. CDR1 and CDR2 from the germline V gene are WNHNN and SYGVQD (reference sequence). CDR3: CASSDGTGYSYEQYF. CDR3 sequence (DNA): TGCGCCAGCAGTGACGGGACAGGGTACTCCTACGAGCAGTACTTC.

The chain employs TRBV19 and TRBJ2-7; D not certain. The CDR3 is made up of 15 amino acids. V was cut by 4 bases and J by 3 bases, with 16 bases left in between. CDR1 is LNHDA, CDR2 SQIVND, per germline (reference sequence). CDR3 sequence: CASSSAQTLYYEQYF. In DNA form, the CDR3 reads TGTGCCAGTAGTAGTGCACAGACCTTATACTACGAGCAGTACTTC.

With respect to this clone: The same CDR3 also results from other DNA sequences found in this sample. This chain uses TRBV7-3 with TRBJ1-1; no definite D call. V was shortened by 3 bases and J by 1 base, with 6 bases between the two germline ends. This CDR3 is 13 amino acids long. The germline gives CDR1 SGHTA, CDR2 FQGTGA. In DNA, the CDR3 is TGTGCCAGCAGCTTGCAGGAGAACACTGAAGCTTTCTTT. Protein: CASSLQENTEAFF.

V is TRBV21-1 and J is TRBJ2-6; TRBD1, as called in the table, went unchecked against the DNA. TRBV21-1 is a pseudogene segment. The CDR3 has 15 amino acids. The CDR3 sequence: CASSPTDSGANVLTF. As DNA, the CDR3 is TGTGCCAGCAGTCCCACAGACTCTGGGGCCAACGTCCTGACTTTC.

This clone appeared once. The chain uses TRBV5-1 and TRBJ2-3; no firm D call. Germline CDR1 reads SGHRS; CDR2 reads YFSETQ. V dropped 0 bases and J dropped 2 bases, with 13 bases sitting between them. The CDR3 covers 16 residues. The chain's CDR3 is CASSLGAGYITDTQYF. CDR3 in DNA: TGCGCCAGCAGCTTGGGGGCAGGTTATATCACAGATACGCAGTATTTT.

The genes are TRBV5-1 and TRBJ2-7; 10 nucleotides line up with TRBD2. The trim removed 4 bases at V and 2 bases at J, leaving 3 bases unmatched. CDR1 and CDR2 from the germline V gene are SGHRS and YFSETQ. The CDR3 has 14 amino acids. The DNA for the CDR3 is TGCGCCAGCAGCCTAGCGGGGGACCCCTACGAGCAGTACTTC. Translated: CASSLAGDPYEQYF.

The chain combines TRBV30 with TRBJ1-6, with TRBD1 identical over 11 bases. Germline assignment: CDR1 GTSNPN and CDR2 SVGIG (reference sequence). V was clipped by 3 bases and J by 14 bases; unmatched bases: 6. CDR3 length: 13 amino acids. The CDR3 reads CAWRGTGGQSLHF. The CDR3 region has the DNA TGTGCCTGGAGAGGGACAGGGGGTCAGTCCCTCCACTTT.

The chain links TRBV5-1 to TRBJ2-7, with D possibly matching TRBD1 (5 bases). V was trimmed by 2 bases and J by 2 bases, leaving 8 bases between them. This CDR3 region has 13 residues. Germline V lookup: CDR1 SGHRS, CDR2 YFSETQ. This chain's CDR3 is CASSFQGPYEQYF. CDR3 nucleotide sequence: TGCGCCAGCAGCTTTCAGGGTCCCTACGAGCAGTACTTC.

This clone was observed a handful of times. This chain uses TRBV6-5 with TRBJ1-1; 10 bases match TRBD1. This CDR3 comprises 13 residues. Germline CDR1 is MNHEY and CDR2 is SVGAGI. V lost 8 bases to trimming and J lost 5 bases; unmatched junction nucleotides: 5. The CDR3 nucleotides read TGTGCCAGCGTACGGGACAGGGGAACTGAAGCTTTCTTT. Translation gives CASVRDRGTEAFF.

The chain combines TRBV7-9 with TRBJ1-2; unclear D gene. Germline V gene sequence: CDR1 SEHNR, CDR2 FQNEAQ (reference sequence). The length of the CDR3 is 12 residues. The V end lost 5 bases, the J end lost 6 bases, and 10 bases lay between the germline ends. CDR3 amino acids: CASSLPVHGYTF. The CDR3 DNA sequence: TGTGCCAGCAGCCTCCCGGTTCATGGCTACACCTTC.

In its sample, this clone was seen a few times. The chain combines TRBV10-3 with TRBJ2-7, with 8 bases identical to TRBD1. Per the germline V gene, CDR1 is ENHRY and CDR2 is SYGVKD. With V trimmed by 3 bases and J by 5 bases, 6 bases remained unmatched. The CDR3 has 14 residues. As DNA, the CDR3 is TGTGCCATCAGTGACAGGGGGCGTGACGACGAGCAGTACTTC. It codes for CAISDRGRDDEQYF.

This clone was seen once. This rearrangement joins TRBV7-6 to TRBJ1-5; 7 nucleotides agree with TRBD1. There are 16 residues in the CDR3. V dropped 5 bases and J dropped 4; count of bases not matched to a gene: 11. Germline V gene sequence: CDR1 SGHVS, CDR2 FNYEAQ. CDR3 bases: TGTGCCAGCAGCCCAGGGGAAGGGGGCGAGAATCAGCCCCAGCATTTT. The encoded protein is CASSPGEGGENQPQHF.

This chain joins TRBV19 and TRBJ2-2; D gene uncertain. The V end lost 5 bases, the J end lost 3 bases, and 4 bases lay between the germline ends. CDR1 LNHDA and CDR2 SQIVND come from the germline V gene (reference sequence). The CDR3 spans 12 residues. CDR3 sequence: CASSPYTGELFF. The CDR3 coding sequence is TGTGCCAGTAGTCCTTACACCGGGGAGCTGTTTTTT.

The table lists this clone with a few counts. J is TRBJ1-1 and V is TRBV7-9, with a possible D match to TRBD1 (5 bases). This CDR3 is built from 15 residues. V was cut by 5 bases and J by 4 bases, with 17 bases left in between. The V gene's germline CDR1 is SEHNR and CDR2 FQNEAQ (reference sequence). The CDR3 sequence is CASSPERGHPTEAFF. CDR3 DNA: TGTGCCAGCAGCCCGGAACGCGGACATCCCACTGAAGCTTTCTTT.

The chain employs TRBV5-1 and TRBJ1-1; the match to TRBD1 covers 7 bases. This CDR3 has 18 residues. The J segment lost 2 bases and the V segment lost 0 bases, leaving 13 bases of the junction unmatched. The germline V gene has CDR1 SGHRS and CDR2 YFSETQ. DNA for the CDR3: TGCGCCAGCAGCTTGGCGGTGGGCAGGGGGAGATTTAACACTGAAGCTTTCTTT. Residues: CASSLAVGRGRFNTEAFF.